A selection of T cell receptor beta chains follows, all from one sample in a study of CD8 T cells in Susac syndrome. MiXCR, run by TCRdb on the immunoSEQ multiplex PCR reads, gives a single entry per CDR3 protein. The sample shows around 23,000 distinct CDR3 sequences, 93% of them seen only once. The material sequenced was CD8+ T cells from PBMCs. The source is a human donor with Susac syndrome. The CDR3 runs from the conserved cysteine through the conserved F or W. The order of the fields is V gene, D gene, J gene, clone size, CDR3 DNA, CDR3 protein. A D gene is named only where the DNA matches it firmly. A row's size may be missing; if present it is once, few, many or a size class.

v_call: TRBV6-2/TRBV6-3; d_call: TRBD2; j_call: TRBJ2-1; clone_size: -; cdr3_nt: TGTGCCAGCAGTTTGGGACTAGCGGGAGCCAATGAGCAGTTCTTC; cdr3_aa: CASSLGLAGANEQFF
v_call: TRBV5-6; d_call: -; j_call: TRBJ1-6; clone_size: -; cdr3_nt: TGTGCCAGCAGCGTTCTAGATTCACCCCTCCACTTT; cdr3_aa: CASSVLDSPLHF
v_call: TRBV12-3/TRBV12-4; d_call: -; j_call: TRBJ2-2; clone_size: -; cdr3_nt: TGTGCCAGCAGCACCGGCGCGAAGGGGGTCACCGGGGAGCTGTTTTTT; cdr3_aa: CASSTGAKGVTGELFF
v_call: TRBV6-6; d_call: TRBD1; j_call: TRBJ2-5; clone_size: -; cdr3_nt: TGTGCCAGCAGACAAGGACAGGGCGGAAAGACCCAGTACTTC; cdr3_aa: CASRQGQGGKTQYF
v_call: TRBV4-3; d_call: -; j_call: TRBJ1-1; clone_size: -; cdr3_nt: TGCGCCAGCAGCCAGGGCGGGGGATGGGGCACTGAAGCTTTCTTT; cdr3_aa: CASSQGGGWGTEAFF
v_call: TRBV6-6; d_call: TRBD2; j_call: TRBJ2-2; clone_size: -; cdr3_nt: TGTGCCAGCAGCCGCATAGCGGGGGTTGGGTCCGGGGAGCTGTTTTTT; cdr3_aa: CASSRIAGVGSGELFF
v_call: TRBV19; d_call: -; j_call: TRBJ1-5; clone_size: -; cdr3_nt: TGTGCCAGTAGTCCCGGTGTCAGATATCAGCCCCAGCATTTT; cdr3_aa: CASSPGVRYQPQHF
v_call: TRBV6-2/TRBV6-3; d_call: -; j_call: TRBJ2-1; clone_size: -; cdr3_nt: TGTGCCAGCAGTTACGGTGTCTACAATGAGCAGTTCTTC; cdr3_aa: CASSYGVYNEQFF
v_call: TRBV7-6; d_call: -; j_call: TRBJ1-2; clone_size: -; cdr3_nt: TGTGCCAGCAGCAGAGTAGCTGAATCTCGAACCTATGGCTACACCTTC; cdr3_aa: CASSRVAESRTYGYTF
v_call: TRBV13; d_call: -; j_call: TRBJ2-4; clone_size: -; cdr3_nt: TGTGCCAGCAGCTTAACCTCGGCCAAAAACATTCAGTACTTC; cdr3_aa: CASSLTSAKNIQYF
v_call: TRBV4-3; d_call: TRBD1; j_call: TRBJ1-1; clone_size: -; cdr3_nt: TGCGCCAGCAGCCATCTCGGGACAGGGGTGATGAACACTGAAGCTTTCTTT; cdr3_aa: CASSHLGTGVMNTEAFF
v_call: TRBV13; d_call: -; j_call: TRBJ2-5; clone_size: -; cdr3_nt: TGTGCCAGCAGCTTCGGGTCTAATACGGGAGAGACCCAGTACTTC; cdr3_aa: CASSFGSNTGETQYF
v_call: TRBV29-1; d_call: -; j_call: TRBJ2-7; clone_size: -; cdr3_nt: TGCAGCGTTGTCGCGGACCCCTACGAGCAGTACTTC; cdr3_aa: CSVVADPYEQYF
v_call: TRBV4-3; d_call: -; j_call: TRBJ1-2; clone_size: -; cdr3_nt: TGCGCCAGCAGCCCCCAGGGTTCATCTAACTATGGCTACACCTTC; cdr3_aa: CASSPQGSSNYGYTF
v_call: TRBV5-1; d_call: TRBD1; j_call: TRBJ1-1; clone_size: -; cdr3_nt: TGCGCCAGCAGCCGACAGGGGCAGGGCACTGAAGCTTTCTTT; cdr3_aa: CASSRQGQGTEAFF
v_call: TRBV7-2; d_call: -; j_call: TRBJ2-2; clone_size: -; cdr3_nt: TGTGCCAGCAGCTTAGACTACGGGGGTCCCGGGGAGCTGTTTTTT; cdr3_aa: CASSLDYGGPGELFF
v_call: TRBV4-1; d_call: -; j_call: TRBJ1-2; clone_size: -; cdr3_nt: TGCGCCAGCAGCCAAGAACAGGGCAATTTATACTATGGCTACACCTTC; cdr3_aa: CASSQEQGNLYYGYTF
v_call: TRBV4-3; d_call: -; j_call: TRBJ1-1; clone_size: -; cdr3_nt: TGCGCCAGCAGCCTAACCTTTGGGGGCATGAACACTGAAGCTTTCTTT; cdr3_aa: CASSLTFGGMNTEAFF
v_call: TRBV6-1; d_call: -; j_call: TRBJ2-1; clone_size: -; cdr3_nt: TGTGCCACCTTTCTCTATCTCGATGAGCAGTTCTTC; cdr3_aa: CATFLYLDEQFF
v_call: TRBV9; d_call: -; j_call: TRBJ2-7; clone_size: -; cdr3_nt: TGTGCCAGCAGCGTAGCTTGGGGCGGGTCCTACGAGCAGTACTTC; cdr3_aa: CASSVAWGGSYEQYF
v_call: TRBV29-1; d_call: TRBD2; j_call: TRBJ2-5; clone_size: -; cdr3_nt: TGCAGCGTTGATGGGGCGGGGGGCTTGGAGACCCAGTACTTC; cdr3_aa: CSVDGAGGLETQYF
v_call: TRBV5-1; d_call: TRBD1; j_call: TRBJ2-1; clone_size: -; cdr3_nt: TGCGCCAGCAGCCCCCAGACAGGGGGGAATGAGCAGTTCTTC; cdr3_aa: CASSPQTGGNEQFF
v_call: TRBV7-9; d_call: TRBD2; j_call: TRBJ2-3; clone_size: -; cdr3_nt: TGTGCCAGCAGCTTAGCGCGGGAGACCGCCGATACGCAGTATTTT; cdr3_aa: CASSLARETADTQYF
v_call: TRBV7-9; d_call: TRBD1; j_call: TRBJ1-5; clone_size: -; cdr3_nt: TGTGCCAGCAGCCCAACATCAGGGGGTGATCAGCCCCAGCATTTT; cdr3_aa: CASSPTSGGDQPQHF
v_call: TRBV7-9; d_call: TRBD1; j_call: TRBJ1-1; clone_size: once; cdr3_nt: TGTGCCAGCAGCAGTCCCGGGACAGGGAACACTGAAGCTTTCTTT; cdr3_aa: CASSSPGTGNTEAFF
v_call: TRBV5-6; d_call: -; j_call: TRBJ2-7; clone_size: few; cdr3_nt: TGTGCCAGCAGCTTTTCCTACGAGCAGTACTTC; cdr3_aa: CASSFSYEQYF
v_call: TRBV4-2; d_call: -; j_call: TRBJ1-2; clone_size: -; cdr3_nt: TGTGCCAGCAGCCAAGAGCGGGGGGATGGCTACACCTTC; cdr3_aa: CASSQERGDGYTF
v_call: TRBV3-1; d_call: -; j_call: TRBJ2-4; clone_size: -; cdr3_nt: TGTGCCAGCGGCCAAGGCCCCCCGGGAAACATTCAGTACTTC; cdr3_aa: CASGQGPPGNIQYF
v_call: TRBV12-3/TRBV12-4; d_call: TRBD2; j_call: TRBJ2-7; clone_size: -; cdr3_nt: TGTGCCAGCAGTCCCCGGGGGGGACCGGAATACGAGCAGTACTTC; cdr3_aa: CASSPRGGPEYEQYF
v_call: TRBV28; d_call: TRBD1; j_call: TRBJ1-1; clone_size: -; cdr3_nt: TGTGCCAGCAGTAGGCGGGACAGGGGGCGGACTGAAGCTTTCTTT; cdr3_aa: CASSRRDRGRTEAFF
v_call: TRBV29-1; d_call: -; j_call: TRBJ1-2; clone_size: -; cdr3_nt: TGCAGCGTTGGGGGCAGTTCCTATGGCTACACCTTC; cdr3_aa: CSVGGSSYGYTF
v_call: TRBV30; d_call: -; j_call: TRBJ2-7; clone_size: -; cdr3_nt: TGTGCCCTTGGGGACGGGACCTCCGGGCGCCCTTACTCCGAGCAGTACTTC; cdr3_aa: CALGDGTSGRPYSEQYF
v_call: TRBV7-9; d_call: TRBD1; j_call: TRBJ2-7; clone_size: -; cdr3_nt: TGTGCCAGCAGCGACGACAGGGCCTACGAGCAGTACTTC; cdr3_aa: CASSDDRAYEQYF
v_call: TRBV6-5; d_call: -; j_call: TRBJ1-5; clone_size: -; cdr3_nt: TGTGCCAGCAGTTACCGGGATAATCAGCCCCAGCATTTT; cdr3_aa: CASSYRDNQPQHF
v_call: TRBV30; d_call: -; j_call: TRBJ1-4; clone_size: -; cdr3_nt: TGTGCCTGGAGGCGAACAGCCTCAACTAATGAAAAACTGTTTTTT; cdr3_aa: CAWRRTASTNEKLFF
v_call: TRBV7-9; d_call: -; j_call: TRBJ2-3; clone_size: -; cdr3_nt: TGTGCCAGCAGCTTCGGTCCAGATACGCAGTATTTT; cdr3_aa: CASSFGPDTQYF
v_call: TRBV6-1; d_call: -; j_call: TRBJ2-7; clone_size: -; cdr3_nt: TGTGCCAGCCGTCCCGGTCAGCCCTACGAGCAGTACTTC; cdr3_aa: CASRPGQPYEQYF
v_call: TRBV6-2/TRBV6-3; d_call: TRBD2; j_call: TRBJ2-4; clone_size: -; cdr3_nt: TGTGCCAGCAGCACAAGCGGGGGGAACCTCAAAAACATTCAGTACTTC; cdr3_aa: CASSTSGGNLKNIQYF
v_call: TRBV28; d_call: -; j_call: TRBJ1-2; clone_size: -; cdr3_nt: TGTGCCAGCAGTTATGGGGTCTGGCAGAACGACTATGGCTACACCTTC; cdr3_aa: CASSYGVWQNDYGYTF
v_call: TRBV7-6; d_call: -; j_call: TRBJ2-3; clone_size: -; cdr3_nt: TGTGCCAGCAGCCACAGGGACCCGCGCCCCACAGATACGCAGTATTTT; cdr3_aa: CASSHRDPRPTDTQYF
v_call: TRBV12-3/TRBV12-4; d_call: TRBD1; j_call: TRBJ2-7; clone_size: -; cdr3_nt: TGTGCCAGCAGTTTCGGGACAGGGGGCTACGAGCAGTACTTC; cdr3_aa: CASSFGTGGYEQYF
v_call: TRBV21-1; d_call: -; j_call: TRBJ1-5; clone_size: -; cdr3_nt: TGTGCCAGCAGCCTCCGGGACAGGGGGATTTGGAGCAATCAGCCCCAGCATTTT; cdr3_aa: CASSLRDRGIWSNQPQHF
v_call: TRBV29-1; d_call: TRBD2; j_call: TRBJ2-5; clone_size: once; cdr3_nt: TGCAGCGTAGCCCAAAAAGTTCTCGGGGGGCAAGAGACCCAGTACTTC; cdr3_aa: CSVAQKVLGGQETQYF
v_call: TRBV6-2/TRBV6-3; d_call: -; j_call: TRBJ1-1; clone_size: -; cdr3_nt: TGTGCCAGGGATGGTTGGCGAAGGGGTCACACTGAAGCTTTCTTT; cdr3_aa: CARDGWRRGHTEAFF
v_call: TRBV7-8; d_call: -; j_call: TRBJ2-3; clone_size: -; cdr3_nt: TGTGCCAGCAGCTGGCTGGTGGCGGCAACCACAGATACGCAGTATTTT; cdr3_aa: CASSWLVAATTDTQYF
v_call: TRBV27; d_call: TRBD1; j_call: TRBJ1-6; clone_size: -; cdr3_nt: TGTGCCAGCAGTCCCGGGACAGCCAGCTCCTATAATTCACCCCTCCACTTT; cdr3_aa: CASSPGTASSYNSPLHF
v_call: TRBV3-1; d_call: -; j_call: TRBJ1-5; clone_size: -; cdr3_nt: TGTGCCAGCAGCCAAGACCCCTCAAATCAGCCCCAGCATTTT; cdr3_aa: CASSQDPSNQPQHF
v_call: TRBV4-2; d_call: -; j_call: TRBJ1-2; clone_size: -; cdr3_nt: TGTGCCAGCAGCCAAGATAACTATGGCTACACCTTC; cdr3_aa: CASSQDNYGYTF
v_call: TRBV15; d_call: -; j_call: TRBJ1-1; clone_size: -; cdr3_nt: TGTGCCACCAGCAGTGAGACCTATCTGAACACTGAAGCTTTCTTT; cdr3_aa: CATSSETYLNTEAFF
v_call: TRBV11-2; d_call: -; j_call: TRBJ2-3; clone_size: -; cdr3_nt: TGTGCCAGCAGCCCGACCGGAGGCACAGATACGCAGTATTTT; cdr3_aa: CASSPTGGTDTQYF
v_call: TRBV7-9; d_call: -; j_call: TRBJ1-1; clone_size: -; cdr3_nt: TGTGCCAGCAGCTTCATCGGGACGGCGAACACTGAAGCTTTCTTT; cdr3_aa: CASSFIGTANTEAFF
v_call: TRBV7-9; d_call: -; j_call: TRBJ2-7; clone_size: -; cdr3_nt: TGTGCCAGCAGCTTAGCGGGGGCGGGGAATCCCTACGAGCAGTACTTC; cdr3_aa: CASSLAGAGNPYEQYF
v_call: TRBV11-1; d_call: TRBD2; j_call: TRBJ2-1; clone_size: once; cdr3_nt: TGTGCCAGCAGCGTGACTAGCGGGGGGCCAGGGTTCTTC; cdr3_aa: CASSVTSGGPGFF
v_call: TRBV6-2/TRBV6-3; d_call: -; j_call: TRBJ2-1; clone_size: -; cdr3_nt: TGTGCCAGCCGCCAGGGGAACGGGAATGAGCAGTTCTTC; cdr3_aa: CASRQGNGNEQFF
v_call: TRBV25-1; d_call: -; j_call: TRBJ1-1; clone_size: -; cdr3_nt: TGTGCCAGCAGTGAAGGTGGAAGGCTCATGAACACTGAAGCTTTCTTT; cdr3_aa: CASSEGGRLMNTEAFF
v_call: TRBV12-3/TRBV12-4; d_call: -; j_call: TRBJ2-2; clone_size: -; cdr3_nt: TGTGCCAGCAGTTTCCGACAGGCTGACACCGGGGAGCTGTTTTTT; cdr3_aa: CASSFRQADTGELFF
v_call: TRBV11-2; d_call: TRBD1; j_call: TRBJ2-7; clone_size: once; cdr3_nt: TGTGCCAGCAGCCCCTTAACAGGGGGGTACTACGAGCAGTACTTC; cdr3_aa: CASSPLTGGYYEQYF
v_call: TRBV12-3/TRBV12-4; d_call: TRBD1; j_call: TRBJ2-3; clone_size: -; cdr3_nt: TGTGCCAGCAGCCCGGACAGGGGTGATACGCAGTATTTT; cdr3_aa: CASSPDRGDTQYF
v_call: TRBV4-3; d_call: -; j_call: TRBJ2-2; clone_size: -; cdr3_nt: TGCGCCAGCAGCGGGCGGGGTTGGGAGCTGTTTTTT; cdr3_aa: CASSGRGWELFF
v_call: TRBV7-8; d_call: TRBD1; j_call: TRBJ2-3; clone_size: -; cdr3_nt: TGTGCCAGCAGCTACCGGTACCTGGGACAGGGCACAGATACGCAGTATTTT; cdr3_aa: CASSYRYLGQGTDTQYF